The 24 T cell receptor beta chains reported below all come from one sample, sequenced in a study of blood T cells in healthy people across ages. Then a second PCR, running about 6 to 12 cycles, was carried out with a sample-barcoded 5' primer and a J-beta primer mix. One entry per CDR3 protein results from TCRdb running MiXCR on the 5' RACE reads. The table shows around 500,000 distinct CDR3 sequences, with roughly a quarter occurring only once. These same data were also listed under a study on T cells of mothers and their children.

The sample comprised blood. Every receptor here comes from a boy younger than 10 in good health.

This chain links TRBV9 with TRBJ2-5; 11 nucleotides agree with TRBD2. Per the germline V gene, CDR1 is SGDLS and CDR2 is YYNGEE. V lost 3 bases to trimming and J lost 3 bases; unmatched junction nucleotides: 4. The CDR3 has 15 residues. The CDR3 here is CASSAQGLAEETQYF. The CDR3 nucleotides are TGTGCCAGCAGCGCACAGGGACTAGCGGAAGAGACCCAGTACTTC.

Details on this clonotype: At one end, the junction sequence differs from germline, possibly due to a read error. The chain employs TRBV6-5 and TRBJ1-2; perhaps TRBD1 as D (6 bases). CDR3 length: 15 residues. Germline V gene sequence: CDR1 MNHEY, CDR2 SVGAGI. CDR3 region: CASSLRGRTNYCYTF. For the CDR3, the DNA is TGTGCCAGCAGTTTACGGGGGCGTACTAACTATTGCTACACCTTC.

To note about this clonotype: This could be a read error, since a much larger clone is one nucleotide away. The CDR3, as DNA: TGTGCCGGCAGCCCGTGGACTAGCGGGAGGGGGAGAGCCTACGAGCAGTACTTC. This sequence encodes CAGSPWTSGRGRAYEQYF. The chain uses TRBV7-9 and TRBJ2-5; 15 nucleotides line up with TRBD2. The end of the DNA aligns better with TRBJ2-7, so the J call may be wrong. The germline gives CDR1 SEHNR, CDR2 FQNEAQ (reference sequence). This CDR3 comprises 18 residues.

This clonotype was recorded a few times. The rearrangement links TRBV7-9 to TRBJ2-3, with 12 bases that match TRBD2. The CDR3 consists of 16 residues. Germline CDR1 is SEHNR and CDR2 is FQNEAQ (reference sequence). V lost 5 bases to trimming and J lost 1 base; unmatched junction nucleotides: 4. The CDR3 sequence is CASSLRTSGGTDTQYF. The CDR3 DNA reads as TGTGCCAGCAGCCTTCGGACTAGCGGGGGCACAGATACGCAGTATTTT.

The chain employs TRBV12-3 or TRBV12-4 and TRBJ2-5, with D possibly TRBD1 on 6 matching bases. Trimming removed 3 bases from V and 5 bases from J, with 13 bases in between. The CDR3 is made up of 14 amino acids. CDR3 protein: CASSFGAGAETQYF. The DNA for the CDR3 is TGTGCCAGCAGTTTCGGGGCAGGGGCGGAGACCCAGTACTTC.

Only a few counts were recorded for this clonotype. V usage is TRBV6-5 and J usage is TRBJ2-2, with D tentatively TRBD2 (6 bases). This CDR3 comprises 15 residues. The germline V and J ends were trimmed by 0 bases and 5 bases, with 10 bases remaining between them. Germline-derived CDR1 and CDR2 are MNHEY and SVGAGI. The CDR3 sequence: CASSYSTGETGELFF. CDR3 sequence (DNA): TGTGCCAGCAGTTACTCGACGGGGGAAACCGGGGAGCTGTTTTTT.

This clonotype occurred a few times. The chain recombines TRBV20-1 with TRBJ2-5; D possibly uses TRBD1 or TRBD2 (6 bases each). V lost 6 bases, J lost 2 bases, and 19 bases lay in between. The CDR3 covers 15 residues. Per the germline V gene, CDR1 is DFQATT and CDR2 is SNEGSKA (reference sequence). The DNA for the CDR3 is TGCAGTGCCAGGAGGGGGGCCACCTCACAAGAGACCCAGTACTTC. This gives the protein CSARRGATSQETQYF.

The chain uses TRBV6-6 and TRBJ2-2, with no clear D. CDR1 is MNHNY and CDR2 is SVGAGI in the germline V gene (reference sequence). The CDR3 has 14 amino acids. The germline V and J ends were trimmed by 0 bases and 7 bases, with 9 bases remaining between them. Written as DNA, the CDR3 is TGTGCCAGCAGTTACTCGATTTCGGTCGGGGAGCTGTTTTTT. Amino acids: CASSYSISVGELFF.

This chain uses TRBV25-1 with TRBJ2-7; D is ambiguous. Deletions cut 2 bases from V and 4 bases from J, with 9 bases between. CDR3 length equals 13 residues. The germline CDR1 and CDR2 sequences are MGHDK and SYGVNS. The CDR3 coding sequence is TGTGCCAGCAGTGAAAATGGGGTTTACGAGCAGTACTTC. As protein: CASSENGVYEQYF.

This clonotype was found a few times. This chain joins TRBV29-1 and TRBJ2-5, with TRBD2 identical over 11 bases. The germline V gene has CDR1 SQVTM and CDR2 ANQGSEA. This CDR3 is 14 amino acids long. Losses at the gene ends were 4 bases for V and 4 bases for J; bases not matched to a gene: 5. The CDR3 is CSVVGLAGGETQYF. DNA for the CDR3: TGCAGCGTTGTCGGCCTAGCGGGAGGAGAGACCCAGTACTTC.

This clonotype has only a few counts. V and J are TRBV27 and TRBJ2-1; a weak D match, TRBD2 (6 bases). This CDR3 is 14 amino acids long. V dropped 6 bases and J dropped 4 bases, with 13 bases sitting between them. The germline V gene has CDR1 MNHEY and CDR2 SMNVEV (reference sequence). The chain's CDR3 is CASSPAGQYNEQFF. Written as DNA, the CDR3 is TGTGCCAGCAGCCCAGCGGGCCAATACAATGAGCAGTTCTTC.

The chain links TRBV12-3 or TRBV12-4 to TRBJ2-1; D is uncertain. The CDR3 runs to 15 residues. The V end was cut by 5 bases, the J end by 0 bases, with 11 bases between. CDR3 nucleotide sequence: TGTGCCAGCAGTCACTGGCTGAGCTCCTACAATGAGCAGTTCTTC. Translation gives CASSHWLSSYNEQFF.

This clonotype was found a few times. CDR3 nucleotide sequence: TGCAGTGCTAGTGGCCACCCAAGGACCGGGGAGCTGTTTTTT. It encodes CSASGHPRTGELFF. This chain connects TRBV20-1 to TRBJ2-2; no definite D call. CDR1 is DFQATT and CDR2 is SNEGSKA in the germline V gene (reference sequence). V lost 3 bases to trimming and J lost 5 bases, with 13 bases between them. The CDR3 is 14 residues long.

A single count supports this clonotype. CDR3 amino acids: CSARDQDRVGDTQYF. The CDR3 nucleotides are TGCAGTGCTAGAGATCAGGACAGGGTGGGAGATACGCAGTATTTT. The J gene is TRBJ2-3, the V gene TRBV20-1; 8 nucleotides match TRBD1. Germline V gives CDR1 DFQATT, CDR2 SNEGSKA (reference sequence). After removal of 0 bases from V and 5 bases from J, the junction contained 7 bases not matched to a gene. The CDR3 has 15 amino acids.

The chain couples TRBV6-1 to TRBJ1-4; weak D call: TRBD1 (5 bases). The CDR3 runs to 16 residues. In germline, CDR1 is MNHNS, CDR2 SASEGT. V gave up 6 bases and J gave up 0 bases, with 14 bases separating them. CDR3: CASRQDSFTTNEKLFF. In DNA, the CDR3 is TGTGCCAGCAGACAAGACAGCTTTACAACTAATGAAAAACTGTTTTTT.

There are a few counts of this clonotype. This chain connects TRBV20-1 to TRBJ2-7; 7 nucleotides agree with TRBD1. V lost 3 bases, J lost 5 bases, and 7 bases stayed unmatched. The V gene's germline CDR1 is DFQATT and CDR2 SNEGSKA (reference sequence). The CDR3 loop spans 13 amino acids. CDR3 in DNA: TGCAGTGCTAGGGGTCTAGGGGGCGACGAGCAGTACTTC. Residues: CSARGLGGDEQYF.

This chain uses TRBV4-1 with TRBJ2-5, with 10 bases lining up with TRBD2. The better agreement between TRBJ2-1 and the DNA end casts doubt on the J call. Germline values: CDR1 MGHRA, CDR2 YSYEKL. The CDR3 totals 15 residues. CDR3 sequence: CASSQDQREGHEQFF. As DNA, the CDR3 is TGCGCCAGCAGCCAAGATCAGCGGGAGGGCCATGAGCAGTTCTTC.

This clonotype has more than one count but fewer than ten. This chain connects TRBV5-1 to TRBJ1-4; D possibly corresponds to TRBD1 (5 bases). The V and J ends lost 4 bases and 7 bases respectively, with 23 bases between them. The CDR3 runs 17 residues. CDR1 and CDR2 (germline): SGHRS, YFSETQ. CDR3 coding DNA: TGCGCCAGCAGCCGGTTAGCCCCGGCCGGGGGTAGTGAAAAACTGTTTTTT. Protein: CASSRLAPAGGSEKLFF.

The chain employs TRBV25-1 and TRBJ2-2; D call uncertain. CDR1 is MGHDK and CDR2 is SYGVNS in the germline V gene. Trimming stripped 3 bases from V and 4 bases from J, with 3 bases between. This CDR3 contains 12 residues. The CDR3 is CASSDGTGELFF. The CDR3 region has the DNA TGTGCCAGCAGTGACGGCACCGGGGAGCTGTTTTTT.

This clonotype was seen only a few times. The chain uses TRBV5-6 and TRBJ2-5; 7 bases are shared with TRBD2. The closer fit of TRBJ2-7 to the DNA end suggests the J call may be wrong. CDR3 length: 14 residues. CDR1 SGHDT and CDR2 YYEEEE come from the germline V gene. The CDR3 protein is CASSRLGEGYEQYF. DNA of the CDR3: TGTGCCAGCAGCCGCTTGGGGGAGGGCTACGAGCAGTACTTC.

The V and J genes are TRBV7-6 and TRBJ2-5; 10 bases match TRBD2. The CDR3 runs to 17 residues. The trim removed 8 bases at V and 5 bases at J, leaving 17 bases unmatched. CDR1 and CDR2 from the germline V gene are SGHVS and FNYEAQ. The CDR3 reads CASLLDGLAGATETQYF. For the CDR3, the DNA is TGTGCCAGCCTCCTAGACGGTCTAGCGGGAGCTACCGAGACCCAGTACTTC.

This clonotype was seen repeatedly, ten times or more. The junction and the germline gene differ at one end; a read error may be behind it. This chain connects TRBV18 to TRBJ2-5, with 8 bases that match TRBD2. The CDR3 contains 12 residues. Germline V gene lookup returns CDR1 KGHSH and CDR2 LQKENI. CDR3 DNA: TGCGCCAGCAGCCCTAGCGGGGAGACCCAGTACTTC. Translated, it gives CASSPSGETQYF.

DNA for the CDR3: TGTGCCAGCAGCCGCGCAGGGACCAACTACGAGCAGTACTTC. Residues: CASSRAGTNYEQYF. This chain connects TRBV7-9 to TRBJ2-7; D is tentatively TRBD1 or TRBD2 (5 bases each). The CDR3 length is 14 residues. V gave up 5 bases and J gave up 3 bases, with 14 bases separating them. Germline V gives CDR1 SEHNR, CDR2 FQNEAQ (reference sequence).

This clonotype was detected only a few times. One junction end does not reproduce the germline sequence, and a read error may be involved. CDR3 in amino acids: CVSPTVAHYGYTF. For the CDR3, the DNA is TGTGTCAGCCCAACAGTCGCACACTATGGCTACACCTTC. This chain joins TRBV5-6 and TRBJ1-2; the D is unclear. Germline assignment: CDR1 SGHDT and CDR2 YYEEEE. The CDR3 is made up of 13 amino acids. The full variable domain, its missing parts supplied by reference TRBV5-6 and TRBJ1-2, is DAGVTQSPTHLIKTRGQQVTLRCSPKSGHDTVSWYQQALGQGPQFIFQYYEEEERQRGNFPDRFSGHQFPNYSSELNVNALLLGDSALYLCVSPTVAHYGYTFGSGTRLTVV.